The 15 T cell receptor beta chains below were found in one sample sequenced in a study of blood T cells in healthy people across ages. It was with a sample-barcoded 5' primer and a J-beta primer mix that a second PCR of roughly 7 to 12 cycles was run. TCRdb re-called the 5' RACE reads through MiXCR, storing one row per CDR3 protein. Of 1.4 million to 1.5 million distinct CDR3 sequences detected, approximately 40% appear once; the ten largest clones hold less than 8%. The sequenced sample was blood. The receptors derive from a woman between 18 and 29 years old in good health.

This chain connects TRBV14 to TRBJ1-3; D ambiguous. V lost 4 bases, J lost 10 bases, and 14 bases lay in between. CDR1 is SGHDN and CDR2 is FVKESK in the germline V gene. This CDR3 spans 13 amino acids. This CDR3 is CASSPFAEVTIYF. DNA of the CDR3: TGTGCCAGCAGCCCCTTTGCGGAAGTAACCATATATTTT.

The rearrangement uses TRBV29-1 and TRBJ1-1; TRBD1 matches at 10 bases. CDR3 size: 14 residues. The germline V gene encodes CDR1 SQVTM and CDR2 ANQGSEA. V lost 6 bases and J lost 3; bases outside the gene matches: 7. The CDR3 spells CSVTRTGGDTEAFF. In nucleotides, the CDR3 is TGCAGCGTGACGAGGACAGGGGGAGACACTGAAGCTTTCTTT.

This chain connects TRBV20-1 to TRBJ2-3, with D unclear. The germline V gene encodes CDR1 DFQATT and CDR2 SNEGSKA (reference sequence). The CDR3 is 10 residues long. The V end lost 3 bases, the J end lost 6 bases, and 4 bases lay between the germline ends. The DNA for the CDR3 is TGCAGTGCTAGTGTCGATACGCAGTATTTT. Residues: CSASVDTQYF.

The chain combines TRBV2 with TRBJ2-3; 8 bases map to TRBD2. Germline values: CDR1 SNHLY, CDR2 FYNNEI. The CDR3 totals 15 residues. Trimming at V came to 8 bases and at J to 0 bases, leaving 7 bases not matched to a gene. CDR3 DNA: TGTGCCAGCGCCCTCTTAGCGGGAAGCACAGATACGCAGTATTTT. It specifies CASALLAGSTDTQYF.

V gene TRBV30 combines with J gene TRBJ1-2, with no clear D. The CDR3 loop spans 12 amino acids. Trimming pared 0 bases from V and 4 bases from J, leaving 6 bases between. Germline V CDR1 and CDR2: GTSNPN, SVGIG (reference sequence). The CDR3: CAWSVLLYGYTF. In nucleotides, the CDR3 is TGTGCCTGGAGTGTATTACTCTATGGCTACACCTTC.

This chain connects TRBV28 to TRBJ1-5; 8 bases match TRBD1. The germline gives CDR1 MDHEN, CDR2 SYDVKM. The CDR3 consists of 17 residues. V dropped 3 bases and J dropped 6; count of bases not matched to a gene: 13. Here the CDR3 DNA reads TGTGCCAGCAGTTTGAGTAGGATGGGACAGGTAGCTCAGCCCCAGCATTTT. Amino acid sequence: CASSLSRMGQVAQPQHF.

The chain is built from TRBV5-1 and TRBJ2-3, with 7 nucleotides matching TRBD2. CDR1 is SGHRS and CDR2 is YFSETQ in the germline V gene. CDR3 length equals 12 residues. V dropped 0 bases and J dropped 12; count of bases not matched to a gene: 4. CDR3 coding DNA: TGCGCCAGCAGCTTGGAGACTAGCCATCAGTATTTT. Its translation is CASSLETSHQYF.

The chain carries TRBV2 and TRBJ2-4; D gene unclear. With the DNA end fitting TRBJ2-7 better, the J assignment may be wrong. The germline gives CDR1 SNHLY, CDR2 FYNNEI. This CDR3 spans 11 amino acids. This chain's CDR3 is CASGRLYEQYF. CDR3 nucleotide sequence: TGTGCCAGCGGACGACTCTACGAGCAGTACTTC.

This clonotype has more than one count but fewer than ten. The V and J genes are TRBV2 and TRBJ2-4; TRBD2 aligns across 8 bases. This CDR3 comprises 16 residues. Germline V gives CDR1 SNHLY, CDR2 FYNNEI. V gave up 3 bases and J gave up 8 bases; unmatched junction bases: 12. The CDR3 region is CASSDGSGDIGDIQYF. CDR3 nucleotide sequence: TGTGCCAGCAGTGATGGTAGCGGGGACATCGGGGACATTCAGTACTTC.

The CDR3 coding sequence is TGTGCCAGCAGCCACGGGACTAGCGGGAGTTGGGGACAAGAGACCCAGTACTTC. It codes for CASSHGTSGSWGQETQYF. The rearrangement links TRBV3-1 to TRBJ2-5, with TRBD2 matching 14 bases. Germline CDR1 LGHDT, CDR2 YNNKEL (reference sequence). The CDR3 extends over 18 amino acids. V dropped 3 bases and J dropped 2; count of bases not matched to a gene: 8.

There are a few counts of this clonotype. CDR3 protein: CASSSIRGPADNYGYTF. Written as DNA, the CDR3 is TGTGCCAGCAGCTCCATTAGGGGCCCGGCTGACAACTATGGCTACACCTTC. The J gene is TRBJ1-2, the V gene TRBV11-2, with D possibly matching TRBD1 (5 bases). This CDR3 has 17 amino acids. Trimming shortened V by 4 bases and J by 2 bases, and 20 bases separated the two germline ends. Germline values: CDR1 SGHAT, CDR2 FQNNGV.

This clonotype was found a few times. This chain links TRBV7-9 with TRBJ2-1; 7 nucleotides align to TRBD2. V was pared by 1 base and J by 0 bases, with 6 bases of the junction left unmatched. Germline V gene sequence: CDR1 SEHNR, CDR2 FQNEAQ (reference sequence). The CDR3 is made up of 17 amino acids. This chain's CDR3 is CASSLVAGVSSYNEQFF. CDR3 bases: TGTGCCAGCAGCTTAGTCGCGGGGGTGAGCTCCTACAATGAGCAGTTCTTC. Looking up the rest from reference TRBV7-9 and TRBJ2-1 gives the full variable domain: DTGVSQNPRHKITKRGQNVTFRCDPISEHNRLYWYRQTLGQGPEFLTYFQNEAQLEKSRLLSDRFSAERPKGSFSTLEIQRTEQGDSAMYLCASSLVAGVSSYNEQFFGPGTRLTVL.

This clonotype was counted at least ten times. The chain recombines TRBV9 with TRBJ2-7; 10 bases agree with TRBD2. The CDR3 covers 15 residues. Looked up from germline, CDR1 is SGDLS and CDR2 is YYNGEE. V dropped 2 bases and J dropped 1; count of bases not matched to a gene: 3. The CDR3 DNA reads TGTGCCAGCAGCGTTGGAGCGGGGGGGTCCTACGAGCAGTACTTC. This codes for CASSVGAGGSYEQYF.

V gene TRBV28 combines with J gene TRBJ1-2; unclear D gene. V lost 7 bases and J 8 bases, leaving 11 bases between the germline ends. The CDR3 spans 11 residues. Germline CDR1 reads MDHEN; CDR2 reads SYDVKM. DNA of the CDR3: TGTGCCAGCACCAACCAAGCCGGCTACACCTTC. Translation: CASTNQAGYTF.

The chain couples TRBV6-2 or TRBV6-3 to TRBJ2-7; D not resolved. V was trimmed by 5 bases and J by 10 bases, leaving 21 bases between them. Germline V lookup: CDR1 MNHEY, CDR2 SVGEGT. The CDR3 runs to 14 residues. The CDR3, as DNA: TGTGCCAGCAGTCAAAGGACGGGCCTCTCAATTCAGTACTTC. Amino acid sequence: CASSQRTGLSIQYF.